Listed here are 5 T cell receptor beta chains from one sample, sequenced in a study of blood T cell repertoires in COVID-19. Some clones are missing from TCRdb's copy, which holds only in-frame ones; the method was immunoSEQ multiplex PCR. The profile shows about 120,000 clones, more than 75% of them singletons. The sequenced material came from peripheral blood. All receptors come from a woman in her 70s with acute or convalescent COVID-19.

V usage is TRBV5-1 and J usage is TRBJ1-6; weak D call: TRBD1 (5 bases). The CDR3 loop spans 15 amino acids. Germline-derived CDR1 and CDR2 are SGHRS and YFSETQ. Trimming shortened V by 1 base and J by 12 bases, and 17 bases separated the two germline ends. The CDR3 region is CASSLSGSRAEPLHF. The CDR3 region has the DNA TGCGCCAGCAGCTTGTCCGGGAGCAGGGCTGAACCCCTCCACTTT.

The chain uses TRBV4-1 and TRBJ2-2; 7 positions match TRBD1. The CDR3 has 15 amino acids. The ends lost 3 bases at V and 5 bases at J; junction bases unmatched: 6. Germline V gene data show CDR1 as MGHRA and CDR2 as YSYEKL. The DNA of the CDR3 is TGCGCCAGCAGCCAGTCTGGGACAGAGACCGGGGAGCTGTTTTTT. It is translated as CASSQSGTETGELFF.

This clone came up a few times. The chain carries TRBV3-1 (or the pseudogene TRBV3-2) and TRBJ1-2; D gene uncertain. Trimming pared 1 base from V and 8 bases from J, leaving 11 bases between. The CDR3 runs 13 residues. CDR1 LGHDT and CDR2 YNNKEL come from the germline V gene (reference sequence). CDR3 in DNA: TGTGCCAGCAGCCAAGTTACAGCTCTCGGCTACACCTTC. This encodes CASSQVTALGYTF.

The CDR3 sequence is CASSGDRDTEKLFF. The CDR3 region has the DNA TGTGCCAGCAGCGGGGACAGAGATACTGAAAAACTGTTTTTT. The chain uses TRBV11-3 and TRBJ1-4; 7 positions match TRBD1. Germline-derived CDR1 and CDR2 are SGHNT and YENEEA. Trimming took 5 bases from V and 7 from J; bases not matched to a gene: 7. CDR3 length: 14 residues. Full variable domain (missing parts from reference TRBV11-3 and TRBJ1-4): EAGVVQSPRYKIIEKKQPVAFWCNPISGHNTLYWYLQNLGQGPELLIRYENEEAVDDSQLPKDRFSAERLKGVDSTLKIQPAELGDSAVYLCASSGDRDTEKLFFGSGTQLSVL.

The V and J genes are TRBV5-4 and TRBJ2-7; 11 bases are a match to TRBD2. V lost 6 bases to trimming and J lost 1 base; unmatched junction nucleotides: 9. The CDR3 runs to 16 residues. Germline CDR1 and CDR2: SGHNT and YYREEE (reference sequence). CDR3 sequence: CASNPGGLADSYEQYF. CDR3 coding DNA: TGTGCCAGCAACCCGGGGGGACTAGCGGATTCCTACGAGCAGTACTTC.